The clone carrying this TCR beta chain was seen ten or more times. Antigen: not known. As it was prepared, the TCRbeta library received unique molecular identifiers. TCRdb reanalysed the PCR reads using MiXCR and keeps one entry per CDR3 protein. The sample has hundreds of thousands of distinct CDR3 sequences; roughly 8.3% are singletons. The entry originates in a study of T-cell reconstitution after alpha-beta-depleted transplantation in children. Study-level findings and limits: There were some patients whose high TCRbeta diversity at day 60 came from surviving recipient T cells and thymic progenitors. The main origin of T-cell counts and diversity one year after transplant was newly produced T cells. After transplant, at about two months, alpha-beta T cells were reportedly derived from several hundred expanded graft clones.

This CDR3 spans 15 amino acids. V shed 2 bases and J 0 bases; nucleotides not matched to a gene: 2. Germline CDR1 reads SGHRS; CDR2 reads YFSETQ. The specimen was PBMCs, mostly from graft donor cells, collected 360 days after TCRalphabeta/CD19-depleted stem cell transplant. This receptor was identified in a male patient between 2 and 15 years old who had a stem cell transplant for acute myeloid leukemia, so the T cells may come from the graft donor. This sequence joins TRBV5-1 and TRBJ2-3; TRBD2 matches at 8 bases. CDR3 loop: CASSFRGGSTDTQYF. The CDR3 DNA reads as TGCGCCAGCAGCTTCCGCGGGGGGAGCACAGATACGCAGTATTTT.